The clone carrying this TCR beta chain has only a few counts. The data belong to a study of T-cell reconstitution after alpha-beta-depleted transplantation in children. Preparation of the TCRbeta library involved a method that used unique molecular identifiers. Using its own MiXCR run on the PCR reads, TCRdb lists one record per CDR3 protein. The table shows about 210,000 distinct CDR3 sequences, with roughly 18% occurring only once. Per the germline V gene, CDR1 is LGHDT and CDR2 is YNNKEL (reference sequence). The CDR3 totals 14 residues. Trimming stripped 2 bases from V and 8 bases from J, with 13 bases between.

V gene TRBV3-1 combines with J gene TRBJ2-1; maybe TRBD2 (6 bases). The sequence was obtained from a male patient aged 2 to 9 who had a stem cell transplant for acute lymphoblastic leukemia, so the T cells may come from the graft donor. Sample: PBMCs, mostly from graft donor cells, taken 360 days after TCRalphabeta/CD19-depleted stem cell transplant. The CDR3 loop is CASSQLYSGDEQFF. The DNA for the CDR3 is TGTGCCAGCAGCCAACTTTATAGCGGCGATGAGCAGTTCTTC.